Reported below is one T cell receptor beta chain. As originally analysed: Nucleated cell counts were estimated from reference gene primer amplification. Sequencing was performed with immunoSEQ multiplex PCR; in TCRdb, only in-frame clones are kept and a portion is missing. The V and J calls and clone size were taken over from that table, and D and trimming were inferred from the DNA. The sample lists about 73,000 clones; about 91% were seen once. V was clipped by 4 bases and J by 5 bases; unmatched bases: 4. There are 14 residues in the CDR3. Germline V gives CDR1 LGHDT, CDR2 YNNKEL (reference sequence). These data originate in a study of blood T cell repertoires in COVID-19. In the study overall: Some COVID-19 samples were acute and others convalescent; all came from the United States, Italy and Spain. Sources were T cells, B-cell-depleted T cells, or PBMCs; the material itself was cDNA or gDNA.

Sequencing was carried out using peripheral blood. The clonotype was recovered from an elderly man with acute or convalescent COVID-19. The chain recombines TRBV3-1 (or the pseudogene TRBV3-2) with TRBJ1-1; 10 nucleotides agree with TRBD1. CDR3 loop: CASSRRTGGTEAFF. The CDR3 DNA follows: TGTGCCAGCAGCCGTAGGACAGGGGGTACTGAAGCTTTCTTT.